In its sample, the clone carrying this T cell receptor (beta chain) was seen a few times. V shed 1 base and J 6 bases; nucleotides not matched to a gene: 8. The CDR3 has 14 amino acids. Germline V CDR1 and CDR2: GTSNPN, SVGIG (reference sequence). Profiled with immunoSEQ multiplex PCR; TCRdb holds only in-frame clones, not every one. Altogether roughly 200,000 clones are present, around three quarters being singletons, with the ten largest covering about an eighth. The sample belongs to a study of cytotoxic CD8 clonotypes in ibrutinib-treated CLL. Material: PBMCs, obtained after 24 months of ibrutinib treatment. The clonotype comes from a human donor with chronic lymphocytic leukemia. This chain uses TRBV30 with TRBJ2-5; 7 nucleotides line up with TRBD1. CDR3 residues: CAWSGDRALQTQYF. Here the CDR3 DNA reads TGTGCCTGGAGTGGGGACAGAGCGTTACAGACCCAGTACTTC.